Listed below are T cell receptor beta chains from one sample, sequenced in a study of T cell repertoires in cytomegalovirus infection. TCRdb fed the reads into MiXCR, producing one record per CDR3 protein. Counted here are about 740,000 distinct CDR3 sequences, approximately 40% occurring once; the ten biggest clones make up about 2.8%. The sequencing input was PBMCs. The source of these receptors is a human donor in good health (CMV status not recorded). Some clones in this sample may be carry-over from other donors' samples. Both conserved end residues are part of each CDR3. D genes are given only for firm matches. The size field is filled for only some rows; it gives once, few, many or a size class.

>.|few|TRBJ1-2|TRBV2
TGTGCCAGCAGTGAAGGGCGGATTCCCTATGGCTACACCTTC
CASSEGRIPYGYTF
>.|.|TRBJ1-6|TRBV12-3/TRBV12-4
TGTGCCAGCCGCCCCGTCAGCAATTCACCCCTCCACTTT
CASRPVSNSPLHF
>TRBD1|.|TRBJ1-1|TRBV12-3/TRBV12-4
TGTGCCAGCACCTCGGACAGGGGGCCAGTGGGCACTGAAGCTTTCTTT
CASTSDRGPVGTEAFF
>TRBD2|few|TRBJ2-7|TRBV20-1
TGCAGTGCTGGCTCGGGGGGTCTTTACGGGGAGCAGTACTTC
CSAGSGGLYGEQYF
>TRBD1|.|TRBJ2-3|TRBV4-1
TGCGCCAGCAGCCAAGATTTAGGACAGGGAGTAAGGGATACGCAGTATTTT
CASSQDLGQGVRDTQYF
>TRBD1|few|TRBJ1-6|TRBV4-1
TGCGCCAGCAGCCAGCAACAGGGGATTTTGAGTTCACCCCTCCACTTT
CASSQQQGILSSPLHF
>TRBD1|.|TRBJ2-3|TRBV7-2
TGTGCCAGCAGCTTAGCAGGGACAGGAATCGGAACAGATACGCAGTATTTT
CASSLAGTGIGTDTQYF
>.|.|TRBJ2-2|TRBV11-2
TGTGCCAGCAGCCTAATCCGAGCGTCGCCCGGGGAGCTGTTTTTT
CASSLIRASPGELFF
>.|.|TRBJ1-3|TRBV6-5
TGTGCCAGCAGTGCCCGGGGACACCTCAATTCTGGAAACACCATATATTTT
CASSARGHLNSGNTIYF
>.|.|TRBJ1-2|TRBV24-1
TGTGCCACCAGTGAAGGACTGAACTATGTCTACACCTTC
CATSEGLNYVYTF
>.|.|TRBJ2-7|TRBV6-1
TGTGCCAGCAGTCCGACAGGATCCACTTCCGAGCAGTACTTC
CASSPTGSTSEQYF
>TRBD1|once|TRBJ2-7|TRBV6-6
TGTGCCAGCAGTTACTCTGGACAGGGTACCCACGAGCAGTACTTC
CASSYSGQGTHEQYF
>.|.|TRBJ2-7|TRBV5-1
TGCGCCAGCAGCTTGTCACCAGGGACCTACGAGCAGTACTTC
CASSLSPGTYEQYF
>TRBD1|.|TRBJ1-1|TRBV5-1
TGCGCCAGCAGCTTTAGAGGGGGCCTAGGCACTGAAGCTTTCTTT
CASSFRGGLGTEAFF
>.|.|TRBJ1-5|TRBV24-1
TGTGCCACCAGTGATTCACGGCAGAATCAGCCCCAGCATTTT
CATSDSRQNQPQHF
>.|.|TRBJ2-5|TRBV4-1
TGCGCCAGCAGCCAAGCCGCCCGGGGGGCCCGGGAGACCCAGTACTTC
CASSQAARGARETQYF
>TRBD1|.|TRBJ1-1|TRBV19
TGTGCCAGTAGACCGGGACAGGGATGGACTGAAGCTTTCTTT
CASRPGQGWTEAFF
>.|.|TRBJ2-4|TRBV7-2
TGTGCCAGCAGCCAGGCCGGTCGGTACTTATTCTACCTAGCCAAAAACATTCAGTACTTC
CASSQAGRYLFYLAKNIQYF
>.|.|TRBJ2-3|TRBV20-1
TGCAGTGCCAGAACTAGTCCGGGGTTCACAGATACGCAGTATTTT
CSARTSPGFTDTQYF
>.|.|TRBJ2-5|TRBV28
TGTGCCAGCAGTTTTCTTCAAGAGACCCAGTACTTC
CASSFLQETQYF
>.|.|TRBJ1-4|TRBV28
TGTGCCAGCAGCCATCCATCCGGGGGTGAAAAACTGTTTTTT
CASSHPSGGEKLFF
>TRBD2|.|TRBJ2-2|TRBV29-1
TGCAGCGTTGCTGCGGGGGCGAACACCGGGGAGCTGTTTTTT
CSVAAGANTGELFF
>TRBD2|.|TRBJ2-3|TRBV7-6
TGTGCCAGCAGCCCAGACGGGACTAGCGATACAAATACGCAGTATTTT
CASSPDGTSDTNTQYF
>.|.|TRBJ2-2|TRBV5-3
TGTGCCAGCAGGTTTAGAAAAAACACCGGGGAGCTGTTTTTT
CASRFRKNTGELFF
>TRBD2|.|TRBJ2-5|TRBV20-1
TGCAGTGCCACTAGCGCTACAAGTAAAGAGACCCAGTACTTC
CSATSATSKETQYF
>.|.|TRBJ1-1|TRBV4-1
TGCGCCAGCAGCCAAGACGGGGAGGGGGCTTTCTTT
CASSQDGEGAFF